The rows below give T cell receptor beta chains drawn from one sample of a study of CD8 T cells in Susac syndrome. TCRdb re-analysed the immunoSEQ multiplex PCR reads in MiXCR, keeping a single row per CDR3 protein. Seen here are 130,000 or so distinct CDR3 sequences, more than 75% observed once, and the top ten hold about 0.25%. Sequenced: CD8+ T cells from PBMCs. The receptors were gathered from a human donor with multiple sclerosis. CDR3s include the opening cysteine and the closing phenylalanine or tryptophan. The order of the fields is J gene, D gene, V gene, clone size, CDR3 protein, CDR3 DNA. A D gene is named only where the DNA matches it firmly. Expanded clones get a size class; other rows say once, few or many, or leave the size out.

TRBJ1-4	TRBD1	TRBV30	.	CAWTTWTGADEKLFF	TGTGCCTGGACTACTTGGACAGGGGCAGATGAAAAACTGTTTTTT
TRBJ2-7	.	TRBV4-3	.	CASSQAWADSYEQYF	TGCGCCAGCAGCCAAGCCTGGGCAGACTCCTACGAGCAGTACTTC
TRBJ2-7	.	TRBV4-1	.	CASSHLHRFSYEQYF	TGCGCCAGCAGCCACCTACACAGGTTTTCCTACGAGCAGTACTTC
TRBJ2-7	.	TRBV5-1	.	CASSLEDSYEQYF	TGCGCCAGCAGTCTCGAGGATTCCTACGAGCAGTACTTC
TRBJ2-7	TRBD1	TRBV28	.	CARGTGVEQYF	TGTGCCAGGGGCACAGGGGTCGAGCAGTACTTC
TRBJ1-5	.	TRBV6-2/TRBV6-3	.	CASLGGLHQPQHF	TGTGCCAGCCTAGGAGGGTTACATCAGCCCCAGCATTTT
TRBJ2-7	.	TRBV16	.	CASSQDRLHEQYF	TGTGCCAGCAGCCAAGACAGGCTCCACGAGCAGTACTTC
TRBJ2-5	.	TRBV10-3	once	CAIKVGSGETQYF	TGTGCCATCAAGGTCGGGAGTGGGGAGACCCAGTACTTC
TRBJ2-3	.	TRBV29-1	.	CSGYGDLGTQYF	TGCAGCGGGTACGGGGACCTCGGGACGCAGTATTTT
TRBJ2-1	TRBD1	TRBV5-1	.	CASSFRQGFNNEQFF	TGCGCCAGCAGCTTCCGACAGGGGTTCAACAATGAGCAGTTCTTC
TRBJ2-7	.	TRBV6-5	.	CASTKAGAAYEQYF	TGTGCCAGCACGAAGGCGGGCGCAGCCTACGAGCAGTACTTC
TRBJ1-2	.	TRBV9	.	CASSVPSGYTF	TGTGCCAGCAGCGTCCCAAGTGGCTACACCTTC
TRBJ1-2	.	TRBV4-1	once	CASSQGPRSAASDGYTF	TGCGCCAGCAGCCAAGGGCCCAGGTCGGCGGCTTCGGATGGCTACACCTTC
TRBJ1-1	TRBD1	TRBV27	.	CASKGGSNTEAFF	TGTGCCAGCAAAGGGGGCTCGAACACTGAAGCTTTCTTT
TRBJ1-1	.	TRBV2	.	CASSAGARAIEAFF	TGTGCCAGCAGCGCCGGGGCGAGAGCTATAGAAGCTTTCTTT
TRBJ2-2	TRBD2	TRBV20-1	.	CSAPGVAGDGELFF	TGCAGTGCTCCAGGGGTAGCGGGAGACGGGGAGCTGTTTTTT
TRBJ1-2	.	TRBV27	.	CASSSGVGLDYGYTF	TGTGCCAGCAGTTCGGGGGTAGGGTTGGACTATGGCTACACCTTC
TRBJ2-5	TRBD2	TRBV6-5	.	CASSWGGGAHGETQYF	TGTGCCAGCAGTTGGGGCGGGGGAGCCCATGGAGAGACCCAGTACTTC
TRBJ2-1	TRBD2	TRBV6-2/TRBV6-3	.	CASSYFSPSGDEQFF	TGTGCCAGCAGTTACTTTTCTCCTAGCGGCGATGAGCAGTTCTTC
TRBJ2-1	TRBD2	TRBV29-1	.	CSVLKPGLAGTNEQFF	TGCAGCGTTCTTAAACCCGGGCTAGCGGGAACGAATGAGCAGTTCTTC
TRBJ2-7	.	TRBV5-1	.	CASSLAPGTGYEQYF	TGCGCCAGCAGCTTGGCCCCCGGGACCGGCTACGAGCAGTACTTC
TRBJ2-5	TRBD2	TRBV10-3	.	CAISDGRGIQETQYF	TGTGCCATCAGTGATGGGCGGGGGATACAAGAGACCCAGTACTTC
TRBJ2-3	.	TRBV7-2	.	CASSWPPEVPTDTQYF	TGTGCCAGCAGCTGGCCGCCAGAGGTACCCACAGATACGCAGTATTTT
TRBJ2-3	.	TRBV6-2/TRBV6-3	.	CASTGLTDTQYF	TGTGCCAGCACGGGCCTCACAGATACGCAGTATTTT
TRBJ2-7	TRBD2	TRBV27	.	CASSSLGLAKEQYF	TGTGCCAGCAGTTCCCTCGGACTAGCGAAAGAGCAGTACTTC
TRBJ1-2	.	TRBV30	.	CAWPGPGPGYTF	TGTGCCTGGCCGGGGCCGGGGCCGGGCTACACCTTC
TRBJ2-5	.	TRBV24-1	.	CATSDRFGGTQYF	TGTGCCACCAGTGACCGTTTTGGGGGGACCCAGTACTTC
TRBJ2-2	.	TRBV29-1	.	CSVGQAGELFF	TGCAGCGTTGGGCAGGCCGGGGAGCTGTTTTTT
TRBJ2-3	.	TRBV11-1	.	CASSSSRGLPGLGATDTQYF	TGTGCCAGCAGCTCAAGCAGGGGGCTCCCGGGACTAGGGGCGACAGATACGCAGTATTTT
TRBJ2-7	TRBD1	TRBV29-1	.	CSATAAGQGANEQYF	TGCAGCGCTACCGCCGCGGGACAGGGGGCAAACGAGCAGTACTTC
TRBJ2-3	TRBD1	TRBV28	.	CASSKDRGARDTQYF	TGTGCCAGCAGTAAGGACAGGGGAGCCCGAGATACGCAGTATTTT
TRBJ2-6	.	TRBV6-2/TRBV6-3	.	CASSYGGGANVLTF	TGTGCCAGCAGTTACGGGGGAGGGGCCAACGTCCTGACTTTC
TRBJ2-1	TRBD1	TRBV4-3	.	CASSQGQALGNEQFF	TGCGCCAGCAGCCAGGGACAGGCCTTGGGCAATGAGCAGTTCTTC
TRBJ2-7	TRBD1	TRBV19	once	CASIGDSSYEQYF	TGTGCCAGTATTGGGGACAGCTCCTACGAGCAGTACTTC
TRBJ2-7	TRBD2	TRBV9	.	CASSPAGDTYEQYF	TGTGCCAGCAGCCCTGCGGGAGACACCTACGAGCAGTACTTC
TRBJ2-2	.	TRBV2	.	CASSEQEGQGGELFF	TGTGCCAGCAGTGAACAGGAGGGCCAGGGCGGGGAGCTGTTTTTT
TRBJ2-3	.	TRBV20-1	.	CSARDHTATDTQYF	TGCAGTGCTAGAGATCATACAGCCACAGATACGCAGTATTTT
TRBJ2-3	.	TRBV14	.	CASSLVLPDTQYF	TGTGCCAGCAGCCTAGTCTTGCCAGATACGCAGTATTTT
TRBJ2-1	.	TRBV7-9	.	CASSATPPYNEQFF	TGTGCCAGCAGCGCCACCCCCCCCTACAATGAGCAGTTCTTC
TRBJ1-1	.	TRBV9	.	CASSVGVATEAFF	TGTGCCAGCAGCGTAGGAGTAGCCACTGAAGCTTTCTTT
TRBJ2-7	TRBD1	TRBV19	.	CASSTGQGADEQYF	TGTGCCAGTAGTACTGGACAGGGGGCGGACGAGCAGTACTTC
TRBJ2-5	TRBD2	TRBV12-3/TRBV12-4	.	CASSFIGRDQETQYF	TGTGCCAGCAGTTTTATCGGGAGGGATCAAGAGACCCAGTACTTC
TRBJ1-1	.	TRBV24-1	.	CATDEGSGTEAFF	TGTGCCACCGATGAGGGGTCGGGGACTGAAGCTTTCTTT
TRBJ2-1	.	TRBV29-1	.	CSVAGIGNEQFF	TGCAGCGTTGCGGGAATAGGGAATGAGCAGTTCTTC
TRBJ2-1	.	TRBV9	.	CASSVGGLSSYNEQFF	TGTGCCAGCAGCGTAGGCGGGCTAAGCTCCTACAATGAGCAGTTCTTC
TRBJ2-1	.	TRBV30	.	CAWSDGVSSYNEQFF	TGTGCCTGGAGTGATGGAGTGAGCTCCTACAATGAGCAGTTCTTC
TRBJ1-5	.	TRBV6-6	.	CASSYSEGGNQPQHF	TGTGCCAGCAGTTACTCGGAGGGGGGCAATCAGCCCCAGCATTTT
TRBJ1-1	.	TRBV19	.	CASSVGSVAFF	TGTGCCAGTAGTGTAGGGTCGGTCGCTTTCTTT
TRBJ1-2	TRBD1	TRBV7-2	.	CASSFGTEYSGYTF	TGTGCCAGCAGCTTTGGGACAGAGTATTCGGGCTACACCTTC
TRBJ1-2	TRBD1	TRBV7-9	.	CASSSQGADFYGYTF	TGTGCCAGCAGCTCACAGGGGGCGGATTTCTATGGCTACACCTTC
TRBJ1-1	.	TRBV19	once	CASSSAPEAFF	TGTGCCAGTAGTTCTGCCCCTGAAGCTTTCTTT
TRBJ2-3	TRBD2	TRBV20-1	.	CSAREGTSGTDTQYF	TGCAGTGCTAGAGAGGGAACTAGCGGGACAGATACGCAGTATTTT
TRBJ2-5	.	TRBV2	.	CAAQGIQETQYF	TGTGCAGCCCAGGGTATACAAGAGACCCAGTACTTC
TRBJ2-4	TRBD2	TRBV6-2/TRBV6-3	.	CASSPPPGRLAGVRDIQYF	TGTGCCAGCAGTCCGCCCCCTGGAAGGCTAGCGGGAGTAAGGGACATTCAGTACTTC
TRBJ2-3	TRBD1	TRBV27	.	CASRSGGSMDTQYF	TGTGCCAGCAGATCAGGGGGCAGTATGGATACGCAGTATTTT
TRBJ2-1	.	TRBV25-1	.	CASSDVLGEPHNEQFF	TGTGCCAGCAGTGACGTACTAGGAGAACCGCACAATGAGCAGTTCTTC
TRBJ1-2	.	TRBV2	.	CASRGTTFRVAYGYTF	TGTGCCAGCAGGGGGACCACTTTCAGGGTTGCGTATGGCTACACCTTC
TRBJ1-1	.	TRBV4-1	.	CASRQSGGAFF	TGCGCCAGCAGGCAAAGTGGGGGAGCTTTCTTT
TRBJ1-1	.	TRBV13	.	CASSLDSGETEAFF	TGTGCCAGCAGCTTAGATTCAGGGGAGACTGAAGCTTTCTTT